One and the same sample provided the 15 T cell receptor beta chains below, sequenced in a study of blood T cell repertoires in COVID-19 (dated by TCRdb to the early 2020s). Preparation of the library involved the immunoSEQ multiplex PCR assay. Imported from immuneACCESS, the table was reduced by TCRdb to in-frame sequences with V and J called. These copies leave out some clones; in studies compared against another copy, an unresolved V gene accounts for under half, and the cause of the remainder is not known. Across this sample there are around 100,000 clones, with 81% seen only once. The ten most abundant clones make up about 1.6% of the sample. The specimen was peripheral blood. These receptors were obtained from a man in his forties or fifties with acute or convalescent COVID-19.

This chain links TRBV4-1 with TRBJ2-7; TRBD1 matches at 11 bases. CDR1 and CDR2 (germline): MGHRA, YSYEKL. The CDR3 runs to 15 residues. The ends lost 4 bases at V and 5 bases at J; junction bases unmatched: 7. The CDR3 here is CASSPWTGGQDEQYF. The DNA for the CDR3 is TGCGCCAGCAGCCCCTGGACAGGGGGCCAAGACGAGCAGTACTTC.

This clone has just a few counts. This chain joins TRBV11-2 and TRBJ1-5; D is undetermined. Germline loops: CDR1 SGHAT, CDR2 FQNNGV. V was clipped by 1 base and J by 5 bases, with 6 bases between them. The CDR3 runs to 13 residues. The CDR3 loop is CASSLATDQPQHF. CDR3 in DNA: TGTGCCAGCAGCTTAGCAACGGATCAGCCCCAGCATTTT.

In DNA, the CDR3 is TGTGCCAGCAGCCCCCCACAGGGGGCATTTCAGGCAGATACGCAGTATTTT. It encodes CASSPPQGAFQADTQYF. V and J are TRBV5-5 and TRBJ2-3; the match to TRBD1 covers 9 bases. Germline loops: CDR1 SGHKS, CDR2 YYEKEE (reference sequence). V trimming: 4 bases; J trimming: 4 bases; junction bases outside the gene matches: 13. CDR3 length: 17 residues.

The chain is built from TRBV15 and TRBJ1-2; the D gene is possibly TRBD1 (5 bases). Trimming pared 4 bases from V and 4 bases from J, leaving 13 bases between. CDR1 is LNHNV and CDR2 is YYDKDF in the germline V gene (reference sequence). The CDR3 sequence is 14 residues long. Here the CDR3 reads CATSTHRGFYGYTF. In DNA form, the CDR3 reads TGTGCCACCAGCACACACCGGGGGTTCTATGGCTACACCTTC.

The genes are TRBV28 and TRBJ2-3; 8 nucleotides align to TRBD2. The trim removed 6 bases at V and 4 bases at J, leaving 6 bases unmatched. The germline gives CDR1 MDHEN, CDR2 SYDVKM. The CDR3 runs 14 residues. CDR3 sequence (DNA): TGTGCCAGCAGCAGCGGGGGTTCCGCAGATACGCAGTATTTT. As protein: CASSSGGSADTQYF. Filled out from reference TRBV28 and TRBJ2-3, the complete variable domain reads DVKVTQSSRYLVKRTGEKVFLECVQDMDHENMFWYRQDPGLGLRLIYFSYDVKMKEKGDIPEGYSVSREKKERFSLILESASTNQTSMYLCASSSGGSADTQYFGPGTRLTVL.

The chain has TRBV2 and TRBJ1-5; 11 bases align to TRBD1. This CDR3 is 15 amino acids long. From germline, CDR1 is SNHLY and CDR2 FYNNEI. J was trimmed by 10 bases and V by 2 bases; bases with no gene match: 7. This chain's CDR3 is CASSERGTGGGPQHF. CDR3 coding DNA: TGTGCCAGCAGTGAAAGGGGGACAGGGGGAGGACCCCAGCATTTT.

The chain is built from TRBV4-1 and TRBJ2-2; a weak D match, TRBD1 (6 bases). V dropped 4 bases and J dropped 2 bases, with 14 bases sitting between them. CDR3 length: 16 amino acids. CDR1 MGHRA and CDR2 YSYEKL come from the germline V gene. For the CDR3, the DNA is TGCGCCAGCAGCCCGCCAGACAGGAAAAACACCGGGGAGCTGTTTTTT. It encodes CASSPPDRKNTGELFF.

This chain connects TRBV28 to TRBJ1-6, with D perhaps matching TRBD1 (5 bases). V was shortened by 1 base and J by 6 bases, with 16 bases between the two germline ends. This CDR3 is built from 17 residues. Germline-derived CDR1 and CDR2 are MDHEN and SYDVKM. This CDR3 reads CASSLFRGKLLNSPLHF. CDR3 coding DNA: TGTGCCAGCAGTTTATTCCGGGGGAAGCTTCTTAATTCACCCCTCCACTTT.

This clone was seen only a few times. The chain is built from TRBV6-6 and TRBJ2-3; D gene unclear. Per germline, CDR1 MNHNY and CDR2 SVGAGI (reference sequence). The CDR3 totals 12 residues. Deletions cut 5 bases from V and 6 bases from J, with 9 bases between. The CDR3: CASSPSGDTQYF. The CDR3 bases are TGTGCCAGCAGTCCCTCCGGGGATACGCAGTATTTT.

V usage is TRBV10-1 and J usage is TRBJ2-6; no firm D call. The ends were cut back, 3 bases at V and 0 bases at J, with 3 bases in the middle. Germline-derived CDR1 and CDR2 are WNHNN and SYGVQD (reference sequence). The CDR3 extends over 14 amino acids. CDR3 nucleotide sequence: TGCGCCAGCAGTGACAGCTCTGGGGCCAACGTCCTGACTTTC. Amino acid sequence: CASSDSSGANVLTF.

The J gene is TRBJ1-1, the V gene TRBV28, with 12 bases matching TRBD1. The CDR3 totals 13 residues. V shed 6 bases, J shed 10 bases, and the junction held 6 bases outside the gene matches. Looked up from germline, CDR1 is MDHEN and CDR2 is SYDVKM. CDR3 DNA: TGTGCCAGCAGCCGGGACAGGGGGCCGGGAGCTTTCTTT. Translation: CASSRDRGPGAFF. The full variable domain, with the rest looked up from reference TRBV28 and TRBJ1-1, is DVKVTQSSRYLVKRTGEKVFLECVQDMDHENMFWYRQDPGLGLRLIYFSYDVKMKEKGDIPEGYSVSREKKERFSLILESASTNQTSMYLCASSRDRGPGAFFGQGTRLTVV.

The chain recombines TRBV29-1 with TRBJ1-2; the D gene is possibly TRBD1 (6 bases). The CDR3 runs 14 residues. V was clipped by 3 bases and J by 8 bases, with 19 bases between them. Germline CDR1 SQVTM, CDR2 ANQGSEA. DNA for the CDR3: TGCAGCGTTGAGGATGCACAGGGCAGAGGGGGCTACACCTTC. Encoded protein: CSVEDAQGRGGYTF.

This clone has only a few counts. V and J are TRBV28 and TRBJ1-4; maybe TRBD1 (6 bases). Per the germline V gene, CDR1 is MDHEN and CDR2 is SYDVKM. CDR3 length: 15 residues. Trimming pared 6 bases from V and 3 bases from J, leaving 14 bases between. DNA for the CDR3: TGTGCCAGCAGCCCCCCAGGGGCGGCTAATGAAAAACTGTTTTTT. Its protein is CASSPPGAANEKLFF.

The CDR3 is CASSPVPTGLSYTF. CDR3 coding DNA: TGTGCCAGCAGCCCCGTGCCGACAGGGTTGAGCTACACCTTC. V gene TRBV5-5 combines with J gene TRBJ1-2, with 7 bases fitting TRBD1. The CDR3 loop spans 14 amino acids. J gave up 9 bases and V 4 bases, and 12 bases lay outside the gene matches. Germline CDR1 reads SGHKS; CDR2 reads YYEKEE (reference sequence).

The chain has TRBV29-1 and TRBJ2-1; D uncertain. The CDR3 has 13 amino acids. The V end was cut by 8 bases, the J end by 4 bases, with 15 bases between. Germline V lookup: CDR1 SQVTM, CDR2 ANQGSEA. The chain's CDR3 is CSFGSANYNEQFF. DNA of the CDR3: TGCAGCTTCGGAAGCGCTAATTACAATGAGCAGTTCTTC.